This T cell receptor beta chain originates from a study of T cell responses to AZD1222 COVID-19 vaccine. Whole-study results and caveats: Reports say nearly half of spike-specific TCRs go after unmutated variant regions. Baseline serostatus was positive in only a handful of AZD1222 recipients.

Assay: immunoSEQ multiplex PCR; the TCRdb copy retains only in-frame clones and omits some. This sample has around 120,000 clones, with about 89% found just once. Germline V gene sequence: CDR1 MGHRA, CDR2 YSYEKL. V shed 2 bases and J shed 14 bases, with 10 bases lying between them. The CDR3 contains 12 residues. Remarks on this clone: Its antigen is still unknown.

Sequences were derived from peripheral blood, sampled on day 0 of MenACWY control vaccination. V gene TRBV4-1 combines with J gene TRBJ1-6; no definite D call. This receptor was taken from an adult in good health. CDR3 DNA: TGCGCCAGCAGCCAAACCCCCGGTACCCTCCACTTT. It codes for CASSQTPGTLHF.